This is a list of T cell receptor beta chains from one sample in a study of blood T cells in healthy people across ages. TCRdb itself ran the 5' RACE reads through MiXCR, one entry per CDR3 protein. The sample consists of 1 million or so distinct CDR3 sequences, approximately 26% of them appearing once. The same sample was also studied in work on T cells of mothers and their children.

Input material: blood. The receptors stem from a girl aged 2 to 10 in good health. CDR3s include the opening cysteine and the closing phenylalanine or tryptophan. A D gene is named only where the DNA matches it firmly. Only part of the rows carry a size: once, few, many, or a class if the clone is expanded.

>NA|TRBV7-6|TRBJ1-4|NA
CASSPHRDQKLFF
TGTGCCAGCAGCCCCCATCGGGACCAAAAACTGTTTTTT
>once|TRBV7-6|TRBJ2-2|NA
CACSSEANTGELFF
TGTGCCTGCAGCTCAGAAGCGAACACCGGGGAGCTGTTTTTT
>few|TRBV18|TRBJ1-2|NA
CASSPNNVNNYGYTF
TGTGCCAGCTCACCTAACAACGTAAACAACTATGGCTACACCTTC
>few|TRBV7-8|TRBJ1-3|NA
CASSFTLSGNTIYF
TGTGCCAGCAGCTTTACACTCTCTGGAAACACCATATATTTT
>NA|TRBV19|TRBJ2-1|NA
CASSIIDYNEQFF
TGTGCCAGTAGTATTATAGATTACAATGAGCAGTTCTTC
>NA|TRBV29-1|TRBJ2-3|NA
CSHARGGVTDTQYF
TGCAGCCATGCAAGGGGCGGGGTAACAGATACGCAGTATTTT
>NA|TRBV7-9|TRBJ2-1|TRBD2
CASISGRSYNEQFF
TGTGCCAGTATTAGCGGGAGGTCCTACAATGAGCAGTTCTTC
>NA|TRBV28|TRBJ2-5|TRBD2
CASSSLAGGRKETQYF
TGTGCCAGCAGTTCCCTAGCGGGAGGACGGAAAGAGACCCAGTACTTC
>NA|TRBV5-1|TRBJ2-3|TRBD2
CASSRPAGGPETQYF
TGCGCCAGCAGCCGACCCGCGGGGGGGCCAGAAACGCAGTATTTT
>few|TRBV4-3|TRBJ1-3|NA
CASSQFNGNTIYF
TGCGCCAGCAGCCAATTCAACGGAAACACCATATATTTT
>NA|TRBV2|TRBJ1-4|TRBD1
CAGGTGGQNEKLFF
TGTGCCGGCGGGACAGGGGGACAAAATGAAAAACTGTTTTTT
>NA|TRBV6-5|TRBJ2-5|TRBD1
CASSNPDRGEETQYF
TGTGCCAGCAGTAACCCGGACAGGGGGGAAGAGACCCAGTACTTC
>NA|TRBV20-1|TRBJ1-4|NA
CSARFQGGEKLFF
TGCAGTGCTAGATTCCAGGGAGGAGAAAAACTGTTTTTT
>few|TRBV6-5|TRBJ1-3|NA
CASSFGPAGLRNTIYF
TGTGCCAGCAGTTTCGGACCCGCAGGGTTACGAAACACCATATATTTT
>NA|TRBV12-3/TRBV12-4|TRBJ1-4|NA
CASTLGGRRGEKLFF
TGTGCCAGCACCCTGGGCGGGAGACGGGGTGAAAAACTGTTTTTT
>NA|TRBV27|TRBJ2-7|NA
CASSSLDSYEQYF
TGTGCCAGCAGTTCATTGGACAGTTACGAGCAGTACTTC
>NA|TRBV20-1|TRBJ2-1|TRBD2
CSASPRSLERGAHNEQFF
TGCAGTGCTAGCCCCCGTTCCCTTGAGCGGGGGGCCCACAATGAGCAGTTCTTC
>few|TRBV2|TRBJ2-3|TRBD1
CASSQKQGAGDTQYF
TGTGCCAGCAGCCAAAAACAGGGGGCGGGAGATACGCAGTATTTT
>few|TRBV3-1|TRBJ2-7|TRBD2
CASSRRTSGSSYEQYF
TGTGCCAGCAGCCGTAGGACTAGCGGGAGCTCCTACGAGCAGTACTTC
>NA|TRBV19|TRBJ1-4|NA
CASRPMATNEKLFF
TGTGCCAGTAGACCGATGGCAACTAATGAAAAACTGTTTTTT
>NA|TRBV6-5|TRBJ2-5|TRBD2
CASSYSTSEETQYF
TGTGCCAGCAGTTACTCTACTAGCGAAGAGACCCAGTACTTC
>NA|TRBV7-2|TRBJ2-5|NA
CASSLESGGAETQYF
TGTGCCAGCAGCTTAGAGTCAGGGGGGGCTGAGACCCAGTACTTC
>many|TRBV5-1|TRBJ2-7|NA
CASSLETRGDFSYEQYF
TGCGCCAGCAGCTTGGAGACAAGGGGTGACTTCTCCTACGAGCAGTACTTC
>once|TRBV7-2|TRBJ2-1|NA
CASSLEPSDAYNEQFF
TGTGCCAGCAGCTTAGAACCCAGCGATGCCTACAATGAGCAGTTCTTC
>many|TRBV29-1|TRBJ2-7|TRBD1
CSVEGGTGYGEQYF
TGCAGCGTTGAAGGGGGGACAGGGTATGGCGAGCAGTACTTC
>few|TRBV27|TRBJ2-3|TRBD2
CASTTSGGEAYTQYF
TGTGCCAGCACTACTAGCGGGGGGGAGGCGTATACGCAGTATTTT
>many|TRBV9|TRBJ2-1|TRBD2
CASSVVATSGSHNEQFF
TGTGCCAGCAGCGTAGTTGCAACTAGCGGGAGTCACAATGAGCAGTTCTTC
>NA|TRBV20-1|TRBJ2-1|TRBD2
CSAKSGGVSYNEQFF
TGCAGTGCCAAGAGCGGGGGGGTGTCCTACAATGAGCAGTTCTTC
>NA|TRBV20-1|TRBJ2-5|NA
CSASGLGTGETQYF
TGCAGTGCTAGTGGTCTGGGAACGGGGGAGACCCAGTACTTC
>NA|TRBV6-1|TRBJ2-5|NA
CVSRRRGERLGEETQYF
TGTGTCAGCAGAAGGAGGGGGGAGAGACTAGGAGAAGAGACCCAGTACTTC
>NA|TRBV10-3|TRBJ2-1|TRBD2
CAISEGLAGLILFF
TGTGCCATCAGTGAGGGGCTAGCGGGACTCATTTTGTTCTTC
>NA|TRBV28|TRBJ2-7|NA
CASSSGEDYEQYF
TGTGCCAGCAGTTCTGGTGAGGATTACGAGCAGTACTTC
>few|TRBV20-1|TRBJ2-5|TRBD2
CSASRLAGLQETQYF
TGCAGTGCTAGTCGACTAGCGGGGCTCCAAGAGACCCAGTACTTC
>NA|TRBV5-1|TRBJ2-3|NA
CASSKLPLSTDTQYF
TGCGCCAGCAGCAAACTACCCTTGAGCACAGATACGCAGTATTTT
>few|TRBV12-3/TRBV12-4|TRBJ1-5|TRBD1
CASSLGQGGGRGSNQPQHF
TGTGCCAGCAGTTTAGGACAGGGCGGCGGGAGGGGAAGCAATCAGCCCCAGCATTTT
>few|TRBV5-1|TRBJ2-7|TRBD2
CASSSTSGGGYEQYF
TGCGCCAGCAGCAGCACTAGCGGGGGGGGCTACGAGCAGTACTTC
>few|TRBV7-9|TRBJ1-2|NA
CASSPTPGYGYTF
TGTGCCAGCAGCCCGACTCCGGGGTACGGCTACACCTTC
>NA|TRBV7-9|TRBJ2-5|NA
CASTPTKHRTGETQYF
TGTGCCAGCACCCCTACCAAACATCGGACGGGGGAGACCCAGTACTTC
>few|TRBV12-3/TRBV12-4|TRBJ2-1|NA
CASVMRGLTYNEQFF
TGTGCCAGCGTCATGAGGGGTCTGACCTACAATGAGCAGTTCTTC
>NA|TRBV7-2|TRBJ2-1|NA
CASSLVPENEQFF
TGTGCCAGCAGCTTAGTTCCAGAGAATGAGCAGTTCTTC
>NA|TRBV4-1|TRBJ2-7|TRBD2
CASSQEWTSGLNEQYF
TGCGCCAGCAGCCAGGAATGGACTAGCGGGTTGAACGAGCAGTACTTC
>NA|TRBV18|TRBJ1-1|NA
CASLGVRDGEAFF
TGTGCCAGCTTGGGGGTGAGGGACGGTGAGGCTTTCTTT
>NA|TRBV20-1|TRBJ1-2|TRBD1
CSASKTGGYGYTF
TGCAGTGCGAGCAAGACAGGGGGCTATGGCTACACCTTC
>few|TRBV29-1|TRBJ1-4|TRBD1
CSVTPRGEKLFF
TGCAGCGTTACCCCCAGGGGGGAAAAACTGTTTTTT
>NA|TRBV4-1|TRBJ1-2|NA
CASSQESSQLATF
TGCGCCAGCAGCCAAGAAAGTTCGCAGCTGGCGACCTTC
>NA|TRBV28|TRBJ2-7|TRBD1
CASSFMDRGDEQYF
TGTGCCAGCAGTTTCATGGACAGGGGGGACGAGCAGTACTTC
>NA|TRBV4-1|TRBJ1-1|NA
CASSQAGGAAAFF
TGCGCCAGCAGCCAGGCCGGGGGGGCTGCAGCTTTCTTT
>NA|TRBV5-1|TRBJ2-2|NA
CASTPGGSITGELFF
TGCGCCAGCACCCCTGGGGGGTCGATCACCGGGGAGCTGTTTTTT
>few|TRBV20-1|TRBJ2-1|NA
CSARLGDEQFF
TGCAGTGCTAGGCTGGGGGATGAGCAGTTCTTC
>few|TRBV11-2|TRBJ2-5|NA
CASSLGASLEETQYF
TGTGCCAGCAGCCTGGGAGCTAGTCTCGAAGAGACCCAGTACTTC
>few|TRBV4-3|TRBJ2-1|NA
CASSQDLRRTANNEQFF
TGCGCCAGCAGCCAAGATTTGAGACGGACTGCAAACAATGAGCAGTTCTTC
>NA|TRBV29-1|TRBJ2-2|NA
CSVSGDRDTGELFF
TGCAGCGTTTCCGGGGATCGGGACACCGGGGAGCTGTTTTTT
>NA|TRBV7-9|TRBJ1-5|NA
CVSSLGEDQPQHF
TGTGTCAGCAGCTTAGGCGAGGATCAGCCCCAGCATTTC